This passage covers 4 T cell receptor beta chains from one sample sequenced in a study of blood T cell repertoires in COVID-19. Clones were sequenced by immunoSEQ multiplex PCR, and TCRdb holds only the in-frame ones, with some missing. The sample has 60,000 to 85,000 clones, approximately 81% seen once. Input material: peripheral blood. The receptors stem from a man in his fifties or sixties with COVID-19, enrolled during active disease.

V is TRBV6-5 and J is TRBJ2-1; TRBD1 agrees at 9 bases. Germline V lookup: CDR1 MNHEY, CDR2 SVGAGI. V gave up 4 bases and J gave up 2 bases; unmatched junction bases: 3. The CDR3 covers 15 residues. The CDR3 nucleotides read TGTGCCAGCAGTTTAGGACAGGGGACCTACAATGAGCAGTTCTTC. This gives the protein CASSLGQGTYNEQFF.

J is TRBJ2-5 and V is TRBV28; D possibly corresponds to TRBD1 (5 bases). The CDR3 totals 12 residues. V was clipped by 7 bases and J by 4 bases, with 10 bases between them. The germline V gene encodes CDR1 MDHEN and CDR2 SYDVKM. The CDR3 spells CASTHQGETQYF. The CDR3 nucleotides are TGTGCCAGCACCCATCAGGGAGAGACCCAGTACTTC.

J is TRBJ2-7 and V is TRBV29-1; TRBD2 matches 8 bases. J was trimmed by 2 bases and V by 7 bases; bases with no gene match: 7. From germline, CDR1 is SQVTM and CDR2 ANQGSEA. This CDR3 spans 13 amino acids. The CDR3 nucleotides read TGCAGCGCGCATAGCGGGACGACCTACGAGCAGTACTTC. Translated, it gives CSAHSGTTYEQYF.

This sequence joins TRBV12-5 and TRBJ2-1; D might be TRBD2 (6 bases). The CDR3 runs to 16 residues. V gave up 4 bases and J gave up 2 bases, with 15 bases separating them. The germline V gene encodes CDR1 LGHNT and CDR2 FRNRAP. In DNA form, the CDR3 reads TGTGCTAGTGGTTCCCTGACGGGAGAAGCCTACAATGAGCAGTTCTTC. It specifies CASGSLTGEAYNEQFF. Filled out from reference TRBV12-5 and TRBJ2-1, the complete variable domain reads DARVTQTPRHKVTEMGQEVTMRCQPILGHNTVFWYRQTMMQGLELLAYFRNRAPLDDSGMPKDRFSAEMPDATLATLKIQPSEPRDSAVYFCASGSLTGEAYNEQFFGPGTRLTVL.